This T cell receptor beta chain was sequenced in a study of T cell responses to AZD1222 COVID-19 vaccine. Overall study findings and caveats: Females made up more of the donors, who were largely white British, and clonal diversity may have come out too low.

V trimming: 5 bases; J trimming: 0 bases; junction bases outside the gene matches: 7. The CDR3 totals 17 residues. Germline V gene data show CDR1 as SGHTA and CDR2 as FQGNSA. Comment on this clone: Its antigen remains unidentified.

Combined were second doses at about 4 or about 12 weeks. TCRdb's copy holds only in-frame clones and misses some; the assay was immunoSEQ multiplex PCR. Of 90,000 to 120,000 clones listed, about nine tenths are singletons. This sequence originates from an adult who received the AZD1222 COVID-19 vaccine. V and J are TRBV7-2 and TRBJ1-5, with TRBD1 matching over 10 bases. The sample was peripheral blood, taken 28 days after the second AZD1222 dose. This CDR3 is CASSRDRGTISNQPQHF. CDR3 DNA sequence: TGTGCCAGCAGCCGGGACAGGGGAACAATTAGCAATCAGCCCCAGCATTTT.